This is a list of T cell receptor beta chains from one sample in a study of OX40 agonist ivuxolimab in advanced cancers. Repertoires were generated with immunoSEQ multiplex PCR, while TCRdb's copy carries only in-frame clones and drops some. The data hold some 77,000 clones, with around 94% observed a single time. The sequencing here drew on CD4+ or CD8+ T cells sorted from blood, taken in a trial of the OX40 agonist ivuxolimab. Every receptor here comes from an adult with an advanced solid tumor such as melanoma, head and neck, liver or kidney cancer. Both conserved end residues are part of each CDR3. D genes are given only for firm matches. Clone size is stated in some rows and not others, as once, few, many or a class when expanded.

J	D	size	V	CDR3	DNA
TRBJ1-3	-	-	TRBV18	CASSYARSSGNTIYF	TGTGCCAGCTCCTATGCGAGAAGTTCTGGAAACACCATATATTTT
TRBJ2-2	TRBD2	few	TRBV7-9	CASSLFGRESTGELFF	TGTGCCAGCAGCCTGTTCGGGAGGGAGAGCACCGGGGAGCTGTTTTTT
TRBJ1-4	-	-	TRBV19	CASLSRGSNEKLFF	TGTGCCTCCCTGTCCCGTGGATCTAATGAAAAACTGTTTTTT
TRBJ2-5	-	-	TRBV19	CASTYQETQYF	TGTGCCAGTACCTACCAAGAGACCCAGTACTTC
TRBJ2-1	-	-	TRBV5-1	CASSLGVKGGANEQFF	TGCGCCAGCAGCTTGGGGGTTAAAGGGGGAGCAAATGAGCAGTTCTTC
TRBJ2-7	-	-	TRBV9	CASSVGAPRPYEQYF	TGTGCCAGCAGCGTAGGGGCGCCGCGCCCTTACGAGCAGTACTTC
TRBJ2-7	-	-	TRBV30	CAWRRGPTYEQYF	TGTGCCTGGAGACGTGGACCAACCTACGAGCAGTACTTC
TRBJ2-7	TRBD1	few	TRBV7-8	CASSLRDSVIYEQYF	TGTGCCAGCAGCCTCCGGGACAGTGTAATCTACGAGCAGTACTTC
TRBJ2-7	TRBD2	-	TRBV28	CASSSHSGKAEQYF	TGTGCCAGCAGTTCTCATAGCGGGAAGGCCGAGCAGTACTTC
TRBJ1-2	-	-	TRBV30	CASKIGGYGYTF	TGTGCCTCCAAAATAGGGGGCTATGGCTACACCTTC
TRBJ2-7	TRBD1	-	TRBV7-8	CASSLTGTGFDEQYF	TGTGCCAGCAGTCTAACCGGGACAGGGTTCGACGAGCAGTACTTC
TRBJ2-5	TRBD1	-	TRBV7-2	CASSVRTGIQETQYF	TGTGCCAGCAGCGTCAGGACAGGGATACAAGAGACCCAGTACTTC
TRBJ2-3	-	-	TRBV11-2	CASSLGAVTQYF	TGTGCCAGCAGTCTAGGGGCAGTAACGCAGTATTTT
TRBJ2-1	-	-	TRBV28	CASSLGGSLNEQFF	TGTGCCAGCAGTTTAGGGGGGAGTCTGAATGAGCAGTTCTTC
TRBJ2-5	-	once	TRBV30	CAWSDTGETQYF	TGTGCCTGGAGTGATACGGGGGAGACCCAGTACTTC
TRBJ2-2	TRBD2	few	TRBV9	CASSGAGPNTGELFF	TGTGCCAGCAGCGGAGCGGGACCGAACACCGGGGAGCTGTTTTTT
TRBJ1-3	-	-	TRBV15	CATSREGVRVGAGNTIYF	TGTGCCACCAGCAGAGAGGGGGTTCGAGTCGGGGCTGGAAACACCATATATTTT
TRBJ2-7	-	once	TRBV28	CASSPPRTGPQSYEQYF	TGTGCCAGCAGTCCCCCCCGCACAGGTCCCCAGTCCTACGAGCAGTACTTC
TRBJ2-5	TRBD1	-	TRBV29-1	CSVLGTGEQETQYF	TGCAGCGTCTTAGGGACAGGGGAACAAGAGACCCAGTACTTC
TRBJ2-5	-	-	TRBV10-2	CASSETIQETQYF	TGCGCCAGCAGTGAAACTATCCAAGAGACCCAGTACTTC
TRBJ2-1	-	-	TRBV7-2	CASRPKGGGSYNEQFF	TGTGCCAGCAGGCCCAAAGGGGGAGGGTCCTACAATGAGCAGTTCTTC
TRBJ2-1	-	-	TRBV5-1	CASSLRGSGLYNEQFF	TGCGCCAGCAGCTTGAGGGGAAGCGGGTTATACAATGAGCAGTTCTTC
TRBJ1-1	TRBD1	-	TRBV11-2	CASSLWTGGGTEAFF	TGTGCCAGCAGCCTCTGGACAGGGGGAGGCACTGAAGCTTTCTTT
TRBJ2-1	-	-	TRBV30	CAWGGYYNEQFF	TGTGCCTGGGGGGGCTACTACAATGAGCAGTTCTTC
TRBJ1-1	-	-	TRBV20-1	CSARATEAFF	TGCAGTGCTCGAGCCACTGAAGCTTTCTTT
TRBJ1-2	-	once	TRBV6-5	CASSPLVGAVGYTF	TGTGCCAGCAGCCCACTCGTCGGGGCTGTAGGCTACACCTTC
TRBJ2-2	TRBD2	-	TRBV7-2	CASSLELAGITGELFF	TGTGCCAGCAGCTTAGAACTAGCGGGAATCACCGGGGAGCTGTTTTTT
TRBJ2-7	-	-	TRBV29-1	CSVTKGGGLHEQYF	TGCAGCGTGACCAAGGGTGGGGGCTTGCACGAGCAGTACTTC
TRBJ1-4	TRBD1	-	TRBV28	CASSLTGATTNEKLFF	TGTGCCAGCAGCCTAACAGGGGCCACAACTAATGAAAAACTGTTTTTT
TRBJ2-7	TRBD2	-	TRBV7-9	CASSRREDIPYEQYF	TGTGCCAGCAGCCGCCGGGAGGACATTCCTTACGAGCAGTACTTC
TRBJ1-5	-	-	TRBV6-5	CASSITADNQPQHF	TGTGCCAGCAGTATCACAGCCGACAATCAGCCCCAGCATTTT
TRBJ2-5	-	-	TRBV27	CASSLGRQETQYF	TGTGCCAGCAGTTTGGGCAGGCAAGAGACCCAGTACTTC
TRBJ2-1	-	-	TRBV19	CASSIDTFGERVDEQFF	TGTGCCAGTAGTATAGATACTTTTGGGGAGCGGGTGGATGAGCAGTTCTTC
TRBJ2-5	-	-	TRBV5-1	CASSAGHTGGETQYF	TGCGCCAGCAGCGCCGGCCACACGGGCGGGGAGACCCAGTACTTC
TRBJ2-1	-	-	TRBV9	CASANRRGQNEQFF	TGTGCCAGCGCTAATCGGAGGGGGCAAAATGAGCAGTTCTTC
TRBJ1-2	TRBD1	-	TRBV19	CASSRDRNYGYTF	TGTGCCAGTAGTAGGGACAGGAACTATGGCTACACCTTC
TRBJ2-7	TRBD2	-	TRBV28	CASSPRTSGMYF	TGTGCCAGCAGTCCAAGGACTAGCGGGATGTACTTC
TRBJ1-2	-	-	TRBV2	CASSWTANYGYTF	TGTGCCAGCAGTTGGACAGCTAACTATGGCTACACCTTC
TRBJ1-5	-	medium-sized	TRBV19	CASRGKGPSNQPQHF	TGTGCCAGTAGAGGTAAAGGGCCCAGCAATCAGCCCCAGCATTTT
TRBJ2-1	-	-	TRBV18	CASSQGAYNEQFF	TGTGCCAGCTCACAGGGAGCCTACAATGAGCAGTTCTTC
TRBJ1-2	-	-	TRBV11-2	CASSLGGNLYGYTF	TGTGCCAGCAGCTTAGGGGGGAACCTATATGGCTACACCTTC
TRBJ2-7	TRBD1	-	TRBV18	CASSPTYTGGDPYEQYF	TGTGCCAGCTCACCGACCTACACAGGGGGCGATCCATACGAGCAGTACTTC
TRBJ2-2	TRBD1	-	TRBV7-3	CASSRDRGLAGELFF	TGTGCCAGCAGCCGGGACAGGGGGCTCGCCGGGGAGCTGTTTTTT
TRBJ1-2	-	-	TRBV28	CASSRTGTGYTF	TGTGCCAGCAGTCGCACAGGGACCGGCTACACCTTC
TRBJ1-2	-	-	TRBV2	CASIRDRGYGYTF	TGTGCCAGCATACGGGACCGTGGCTATGGCTACACCTTC
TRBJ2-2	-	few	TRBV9	CASSPRHGTGELFF	TGTGCCAGCAGCCCCCGACATGGCACCGGGGAGCTGTTTTTT